Listed below are T cell receptor beta chains from one sample, sequenced in a study of human T cells and chemical hapten exposure. TCRdb itself ran the RACE reads through MiXCR, one entry per CDR3 protein. The sample has fewer than 500,000 distinct CDR3 sequences; around 4.8% are singletons. Sequenced material: whole blood, taken in connection with sensitization to the hapten diphenylcyclopropenone (DPC). Every receptor here comes from a woman between 45 and 60 years old with alopecia areata. Some clones in this sample may be carry-over from other donors' samples. Each CDR3 is given with its conserved first and last residue. The D gene is left open where the match is weak. Not every row has a clone size; where given, it reads once, few, many or a size class.

>TRBV29-1|-|TRBJ2-1|few
CSVEVSRRGQFF
TGCAGCGTTGAAGTGAGTCGACGGGGGCAGTTCTTC
>TRBV5-1|TRBD2|TRBJ2-1|many
CASIASGSSYNEQFF
TGCGCCAGCATCGCTAGCGGGAGCTCCTACAATGAGCAGTTCTTC
>TRBV27|-|TRBJ1-5|many
CASRPSVSNQPQHF
TGTGCCAGCAGGCCCAGTGTGAGCAATCAGCCCCAGCATTTT
>TRBV12-5|-|TRBJ2-1|few
CASGFSRGNEQFF
TGTGCTAGTGGTTTTTCCAGGGGTAATGAGCAGTTCTTC
>TRBV29-1|TRBD1|TRBJ2-7|many
CSVGTGTYEQYF
TGCAGCGTGGGGACAGGGACCTACGAGCAGTACTTC
>TRBV7-9|-|TRBJ2-5|-
CASSPPVSGQETQYF
TGTGCCAGCAGCCCCCCGGTTAGCGGCCAAGAGACCCAGTACTTC
>TRBV21-1|-|TRBJ2-6|many
CASSKGPGANVLTF
TGTGCCAGCAGCAAAGGACCTGGGGCCAACGTCCTGACTTTC
>TRBV29-1|-|TRBJ1-1|many
CSGGELNTEAFF
TGCAGCGGGGGGGAACTAAACACTGAAGCTTTCTTT
>TRBV20-1|-|TRBJ2-3|many
CSARGPSTDTQYF
TGCAGTGCTAGGGGTCCTAGCACAGATACGCAGTATTTT
>TRBV6-2/TRBV6-3|-|TRBJ2-7|many
CASGSPDKFPYEQYF
TGTGCCAGCGGATCGCCCGACAAGTTCCCCTACGAGCAGTACTTC
>TRBV5-1|-|TRBJ1-5|many
CASSLDVVGNQPQHF
TGCGCCAGCAGCTTGGACGTGGTTGGCAATCAGCCCCAGCATTTT
>TRBV20-1|TRBD1|TRBJ2-7|many
CSARTGATYEQYF
TGCAGTGCTAGAACAGGGGCCACCTACGAGCAGTACTTC
>TRBV27|TRBD1|TRBJ1-2|many
CASSLTGGVGGYTF
TGTGCCAGCAGTTTGACAGGGGGCGTTGGGGGCTACACCTTC
>TRBV25-1|TRBD1|TRBJ1-1|many
CASSSPGTGSAFF
TGTGCCAGCAGTAGCCCCGGGACAGGGAGTGCTTTCTTT
>TRBV29-1|-|TRBJ2-1|many
CSVDKSLSSYNEQFF
TGCAGCGTTGACAAGAGCCTTAGCTCCTACAATGAGCAGTTCTTC
>TRBV7-2|TRBD2|TRBJ2-3|-
CASSFQAGGTDTQYF
TGTGCCAGCAGCTTTCAAGCGGGAGGCACAGATACGCAGTATTTT
>TRBV5-5|TRBD2|TRBJ2-3|many
CASSLLAGTSTDTQYF
TGTGCCAGCAGCTTACTAGCGGGAACTAGCACAGATACGCAGTATTTT
>TRBV28|TRBD1|TRBJ1-2|-
CAGSAGGDYGYTF
TGTGCCGGCAGCGCAGGGGGAGACTATGGCTACACCTTC
>TRBV5-5|-|TRBJ1-1|many
CASSLQGYEAFF
TGTGCCAGCAGCTTGCAGGGATATGAAGCTTTCTTT
>TRBV28|TRBD1|TRBJ1-3|many
CASSTGGGSNTIYF
TGTGCCAGCAGCACAGGGGGGGGGAGTAACACCATATATTTT
>TRBV7-6|-|TRBJ2-5|-
CASSLARGEADPVLRAGMDF
-
>TRBV4-3|TRBD2|TRBJ2-3|few
CASSRTLGGSTDTQYF
TGCGCCAGCAGCCGGACTCTGGGGGGGTCCACAGATACGCAGTATTTT
>TRBV25-1|-|TRBJ1-1|many
CASSEGNMNTEAFF
TGTGCCAGCAGTGAAGGAAATATGAACACTGAAGCTTTCTTT
>TRBV29-1|-|TRBJ1-2|many
CSVRGLGDYGYTF
TGCAGCGTCAGAGGGTTAGGGGACTATGGCTACACCTTC
>TRBV15|-|TRBJ2-1|few
CATSRGGAGEQFF
TGTGCCACCAGCAGAGGCGGGGCCGGGGAGCAGTTCTTC
>TRBV29-1|TRBD2|TRBJ2-5|many
CSVEAAGAQYF
TGCAGCGTTGAAGCAGCGGGGGCCCAGTACTTC
>TRBV19|-|TRBJ1-5|-
CASSIDSLQPQHF
TGTGCCAGTAGTATCGACAGCCTGCAGCCCCAGCATTTT
>TRBV20-1|TRBD1|TRBJ2-7|few
CSAGRQGRSYEQYF
TGCAGTGCGGGGAGACAGGGGCGCTCCTACGAGCAGTACTTC
>TRBV6-5|TRBD1|TRBJ1-6|many
CASRRDREGSPLHF
TGTGCCAGCAGGAGGGACAGGGAAGGGTCACCCCTCCACTTT
>TRBV7-2|TRBD2|TRBJ2-5|many
CASSLVAGKKETQYF
TGTGCCAGCAGCTTAGTAGCGGGAAAAAAGGAGACCCAGTACTTC
>TRBV12-3/TRBV12-4|TRBD1|TRBJ2-2|few
CASNSQGAGELFF
TGTGCCAGCAATTCCCAGGGGGCCGGGGAGCTGTTTTTT
>TRBV5-1|-|TRBJ2-2|few
CASSIANTGELFF
TGCGCCAGCAGCATAGCGAACACCGGGGAGCTGTTTTTT
>TRBV4-1|-|TRBJ2-1|few
CASSPRAGYNEQFF
TGCGCCAGCAGCCCTAGGGCAGGCTACAATGAGCAGTTCTTC
>TRBV20-1|TRBD1|TRBJ2-7|many
CSARSPTGGSSYEQYF
TGCAGTGCTAGATCTCCCACAGGGGGCTCTTCCTACGAGCAGTACTTC
>TRBV24-1|-|TRBJ2-5|few
CATSGHPPLGGETQYF
TGTGCCACCAGTGGCCACCCACCGTTGGGCGGAGAGACCCAGTACTTC
>TRBV7-9|TRBD1|TRBJ2-7|few
CASSRRTGSYEQYF
TGTGCCAGCAGCAGGCGGACAGGTTCCTACGAGCAGTACTTC
>TRBV6-2/TRBV6-3|-|TRBJ1-1|-
CASRRRSTEAFF
TGTGCCAGCAGAAGGAGGAGCACTGAAGCTTTCTTT
>TRBV5-1|TRBD1|TRBJ1-4|many
CASSFEGAANEKLFF
TGCGCCAGCAGCTTTGAGGGGGCGGCTAATGAAAAACTGTTTTTT
>TRBV14|TRBD2|TRBJ2-3|many
CASSQENLAGTDTQYF
TGTGCCAGCAGCCAAGAAAACCTAGCGGGCACAGATACGCAGTATTTT
>TRBV2|-|TRBJ2-7|many
CASSEARYEQYF
TGTGCCAGCAGTGAAGCTCGTTACGAGCAGTACTTC
>TRBV6-5|-|TRBJ1-1|many
CASRYRPDTEAFF
TGTGCCAGCAGATACCGCCCGGATACTGAAGCTTTCTTT
>TRBV7-9|-|TRBJ1-1|many
CASTLTGDSEAFF
TGTGCCAGCACCCTGACGGGGGATTCTGAAGCTTTCTTT
>TRBV7-2|-|TRBJ1-1|few
CASSLAQINTEAFF
TGTGCCAGCAGCTTAGCACAGATTAACACTGAAGCTTTCTTT
>TRBV24-1|-|TRBJ2-2|many
CATSDSPIAENTGELFF
TGTGCCACCAGTGATTCCCCCATCGCTGAGAACACCGGGGAGCTGTTTTTT
>TRBV6-2/TRBV6-3|-|TRBJ2-4|many
CASSSASKTVAKNIQYF
TGTGCCAGCAGTTCCGCCTCGAAGACAGTAGCCAAAAACATTCAGTACTTC
>TRBV6-5|-|TRBJ2-5|many
CASTPRHQETQYF
TGTGCCAGCACCCCCAGGCACCAAGAGACCCAGTACTTC
>TRBV12-5|TRBD2|TRBJ2-1|many
CASGLRLAGYPYNEQFF
TGTGCTAGTGGCCTGCGACTAGCGGGGTACCCCTACAATGAGCAGTTCTTC
>TRBV6-6|-|TRBJ1-1|-
CATQASEAFF
TGTGCCACACAAGCGTCTGAAGCTTTCTTT